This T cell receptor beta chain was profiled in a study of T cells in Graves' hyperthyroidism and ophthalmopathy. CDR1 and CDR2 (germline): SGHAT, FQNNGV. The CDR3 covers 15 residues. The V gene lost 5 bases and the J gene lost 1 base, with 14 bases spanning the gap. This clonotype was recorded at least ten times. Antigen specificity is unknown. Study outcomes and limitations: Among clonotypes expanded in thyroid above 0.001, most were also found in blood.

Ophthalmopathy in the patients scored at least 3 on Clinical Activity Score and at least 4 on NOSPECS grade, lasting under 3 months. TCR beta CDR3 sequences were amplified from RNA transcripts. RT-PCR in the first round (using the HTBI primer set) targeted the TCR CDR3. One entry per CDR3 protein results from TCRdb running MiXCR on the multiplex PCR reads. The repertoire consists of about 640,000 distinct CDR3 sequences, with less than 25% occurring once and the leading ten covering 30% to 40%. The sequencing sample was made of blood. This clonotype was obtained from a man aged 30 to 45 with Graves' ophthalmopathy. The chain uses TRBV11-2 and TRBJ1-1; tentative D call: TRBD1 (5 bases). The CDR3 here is CASSPSGRRNTEAFF. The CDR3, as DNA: TGTGCCAGCAGCCCGTCGGGACGCAGGAACACTGAAGCTTTCTTT.